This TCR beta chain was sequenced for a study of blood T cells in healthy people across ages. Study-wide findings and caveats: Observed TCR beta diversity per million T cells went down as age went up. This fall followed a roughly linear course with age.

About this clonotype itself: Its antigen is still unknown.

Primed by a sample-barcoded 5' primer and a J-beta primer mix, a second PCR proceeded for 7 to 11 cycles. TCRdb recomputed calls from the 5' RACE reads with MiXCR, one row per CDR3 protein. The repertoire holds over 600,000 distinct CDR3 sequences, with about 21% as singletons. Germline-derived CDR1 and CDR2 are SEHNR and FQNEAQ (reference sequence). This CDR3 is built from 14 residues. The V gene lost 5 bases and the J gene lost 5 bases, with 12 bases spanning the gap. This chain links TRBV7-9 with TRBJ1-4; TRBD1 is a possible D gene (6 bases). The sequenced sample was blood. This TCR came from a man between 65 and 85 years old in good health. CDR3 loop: CASSPAGANEKLFF. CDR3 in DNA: TGTGCCAGCAGCCCCGCGGGGGCGAATGAAAAACTGTTTTTT.